The clone carrying this T cell receptor (beta chain) was seen a handful of times. CDR3 length: 15 amino acids. Germline values: CDR1 SGHVS, CDR2 FQNEAQ. V was pared by 5 bases and J by 4 bases, with 6 bases of the junction left unmatched. Time point noted: patch test 3, about 24 weeks after DPC sensitization. The treatment here: therapeutic diphenylcyclopropenone sensitization with weekly scalp DPC. The sample comes from a study of human T cells and chemical hapten exposure. TCRdb reanalysed the RACE reads using MiXCR and keeps one entry per CDR3 protein. The data show under 200,000 distinct CDR3 sequences, about 30% seen once.

The starting material was whole blood, obtained in connection with sensitization to the hapten diphenylcyclopropenone (DPC). This sequence joins TRBV7-8 and TRBJ2-1, with TRBD2 matching over 9 bases. The TCR originated in a woman aged 18-29 years with alopecia areata. Some clones in this sample may be carry-over from other donors' samples. The CDR3 is CASSMTSGHYNEQFF. CDR3 DNA: TGTGCCAGCAGCATGACTAGCGGACATTACAATGAGCAGTTCTTC. Full variable domain (remainder filled in from reference TRBV7-8 and TRBJ2-1): GAGVSQSPRYKVAKRGQDVALRCDPISGHVSLFWYQQALGQGPEFLTYFQNEAQLDKSGLPSDRFFAERPEGSVSTLKIQRTQQEDSAVYLCASSMTSGHYNEQFFGPGTRLTVL.